This passage covers 9 T cell receptor beta chains from one sample sequenced in a study of blood T cell repertoires in COVID-19. Generated by immunoSEQ multiplex PCR, the TCRdb table keeps only in-frame clones and is missing some. The repertoire holds nearly 200,000 clones, with over 80% as singletons. Specimen: peripheral blood. Receptors originate from a man between 60 and 75 years old with COVID-19, enrolled during active disease.

V and J are TRBV6-5 and TRBJ1-6, with D perhaps matching TRBD1 (5 bases). The CDR3 runs to 13 residues. The germline gives CDR1 MNHEY, CDR2 SVGAGI. Deletions cut 7 bases from V and 7 bases from J, with 11 bases between. The CDR3, as DNA: TGTGCCAGCACCGGGGGAGGGAATTCACCCCTCCACTTT. Translating gives CASTGGGNSPLHF.

The genes are TRBV7-3 and TRBJ2-7; 9 positions agree with TRBD1. The germline V gene encodes CDR1 SGHTA and CDR2 FQGTGA. V was clipped by 5 bases and J by 6 bases; unmatched bases: 2. CDR3 length: 12 residues. This CDR3 reads CASSKTGGEQYF. The CDR3 nucleotides read TGTGCCAGCAGCAAGACAGGGGGCGAGCAGTACTTC.

This chain links TRBV24-1 with TRBJ1-2; possible D gene TRBD1, 6 bases. V lost 2 bases, J lost 8 bases, and 11 bases lay in between. The CDR3 runs 13 residues. Per the germline V gene, CDR1 is KGHDR and CDR2 is SFDVKD. CDR3 sequence reads: CATSDYRVGGYTF. DNA for the CDR3: TGTGCCACCAGTGATTACAGGGTTGGCGGCTACACCTTC.

V gene TRBV5-5 combines with J gene TRBJ1-5, with D unclear. CDR3 length: 14 amino acids. Germline CDR1 reads SGHKS; CDR2 reads YYEKEE (reference sequence). V gave up 0 bases and J gave up 2 bases, with 6 bases separating them. CDR3 nucleotides: TGTGCCAGCAGCTTGGCGGTAGGCAATCAGCCCCAGCATTTT. It encodes CASSLAVGNQPQHF.

This clone was counted a single time. The chain has TRBV7-9 and TRBJ1-1, with 7 bases identical to TRBD1. Germline V gene sequence: CDR1 SEHNR, CDR2 FQNEAQ (reference sequence). Unmatched junction bases numbered 10, after V lost 0 bases and J lost 6 bases. This CDR3 has 16 residues. The CDR3 region is CASSLARGRGRPEAFF. CDR3 in DNA: TGTGCCAGCAGCTTAGCGCGGGGCAGGGGGAGGCCTGAAGCTTTCTTT.

The V gene is TRBV4-1, the J gene TRBJ2-2; 10 nucleotides line up with TRBD1. The V and J ends lost 4 bases and 6 bases, in that order; junction bases with no gene match: 8. This CDR3 is 16 amino acids long. CDR1 and CDR2 (germline): MGHRA, YSYEKL. The chain's CDR3 is CASSPRTGGLPGELFF. The DNA for the CDR3 is TGCGCCAGCAGCCCAAGGACAGGGGGACTCCCCGGGGAGCTGTTTTTT.

The genes are TRBV14 and TRBJ2-3; D unresolved. This CDR3 is 14 amino acids long. V shed 4 bases and J shed 0 bases, with 8 bases lying between them. CDR1 SGHDN and CDR2 FVKESK come from the germline V gene. The CDR3 here is CASSPELSTDTQYF. The CDR3 nucleotides read TGTGCCAGCAGCCCCGAACTAAGCACAGATACGCAGTATTTT. Using reference TRBV14 and TRBJ2-3 for the parts outside the CDR3, the full variable domain is EAGVTQFPSHSVIEKGQTVTLRCDPISGHDNLYWYRRVMGKEIKFLLHFVKESKQDESGMPNNRFLAERTGGTYSTLKVQPAELEDSGVYFCASSPELSTDTQYFGPGTRLTVL.

The CDR3 DNA reads TGTGCCGCCCAAGGGCAGCACTTAGGACCAATCGCTTCCCACGGGGGAGCTTTCTTT. Its translation: CAAQGQHLGPIASHGGAFF. This chain uses TRBV28 with TRBJ1-1, with TRBD1 as a possible D gene (5 bases). Trimming pared 11 bases from V and 10 bases from J, leaving 41 bases between. CDR1 is MDHEN, CDR2 SYDVKM, per germline. The CDR3 is 19 residues long.

The chain is built from TRBV7-6 and TRBJ2-1; 13 bases align to TRBD2. This CDR3 has 15 amino acids. J lost 4 bases, V lost 5 bases, and 2 bases had no gene match. The germline CDR1 and CDR2 sequences are SGHVS and FNYEAQ. As DNA, the CDR3 is TGTGCCAGCAGCCCGACTAGCGGGAGGTACAATGAGCAGTTCTTC. Translating gives CASSPTSGRYNEQFF.